These T cell receptor beta chains were read from a single sample in a study of T cell clonotyping in hematopoietic cell transplantation. Assay used: immunoSEQ multiplex PCR; TCRdb lists only in-frame clones, some missing. Of 15,000 to 20,000 clones listed, approximately 61% were seen once; the top ten hold 12%. This specimen consisted of PBMCs, obtained 30 days after allogeneic stem cell transplant. The receptors were gathered from a male patient in his 50s who had an allogeneic stem cell transplant from an unrelated donor, so T cells may come from the graft donor. Some clones in this sample may be carry-over from other donors' samples. CDR3s include the opening cysteine and the closing phenylalanine or tryptophan. A D gene is named only where the DNA matches it firmly. Size is omitted from some rows. Given values are once, few, many or a class for expanded clones.

-	13	TRBV7-3	TRBD2	TRBJ2-1	TGTGCCAGCAGCTGGACTAGACGGACTGAGCAGTTCTTC	CASSWTRRTEQFF
-	15	TRBV4-3	-	TRBJ2-7	TGCGCCAGCAGCCAAGAAGGGGACCCATCCTACGAGCAGTACTTC	CASSQEGDPSYEQYF
-	13	TRBV19	-	TRBJ1-1	TGTGCCAGTAGTATAGGAGTGGGTACTGAAGCTTTCTTT	CASSIGVGTEAFF
-	17	TRBV28	TRBD2	TRBJ2-1	TGTGCCAGCAGCCGCGGGACTAGCGGGGGGGCGAACAATGAGCAGTTCTTC	CASSRGTSGGANNEQFF
-	13	TRBV5-1	TRBD2	TRBJ2-5	TGCGCCAGCCATAGCGGGGGTCTCGAGACCCAGTACTTC	CASHSGGLETQYF
-	14	TRBV7-2	-	TRBJ1-3	TGTGCCAGCAGCCCGGACAGTCCTGGAAACACCATATATTTT	CASSPDSPGNTIYF
-	11	TRBV6-5	TRBD1	TRBJ1-1	TGTGCCAGCTACAGGGGCGATGAAGCTTTCTTT	CASYRGDEAFF
few	14	TRBV19	-	TRBJ1-5	TGTGCCAGTAGCCCTCAGGGGAGGGGGCAGCCCCAGCATTTT	CASSPQGRGQPQHF
-	13	TRBV7-2	-	TRBJ2-7	TGTGCCAGCAGGTTTACAGGGTTAAACGAGCAGTACTTC	CASRFTGLNEQYF
-	14	TRBV28	-	TRBJ2-1	TGTGCCAGCAGCCTTACAGTCATGGTCGGTGAGCAGTTCTTC	CASSLTVMVGEQFF
-	13	TRBV28	-	TRBJ1-3	TGTGCCAGCAGTCTGGGGATTGGAAACACCATATATTTT	CASSLGIGNTIYF
-	14	TRBV9	-	TRBJ1-1	TGTGCCAGCAGCGTACTACAGGAGAACACTGAAGCTTTCTTT	CASSVLQENTEAFF
-	15	TRBV6-6	-	TRBJ1-6	TGTGCCAGCCTTGGTAGAGGGGAGGGTAATTCACCCCTCCACTTT	CASLGRGEGNSPLHF
-	11	TRBV2	-	TRBJ1-4	TGTGCCAGCAGAGGGTATGAAAAACTGTTTTTT	CASRGYEKLFF
-	11	TRBV20-1	-	TRBJ2-5	TGCAGTGGTTACTGGGCAGAGACCCAGTACTTC	CSGYWAETQYF
once	13	TRBV6-5	TRBD1	TRBJ1-2	TGTGCCAGCACTCAATCAGGGGGACGTGGCTACACCTTC	CASTQSGGRGYTF
-	15	TRBV9	-	TRBJ1-2	TGTGCCAGCAGCGTAGTTAATGAACCCACCGGGGGCTACACCTTC	CASSVVNEPTGGYTF
-	11	TRBV30	-	TRBJ1-3	TGTGCCTGGAGTGTCTGGGGTCCCATATATTTT	CAWSVWGPIYF
-	11	TRBV30	-	TRBJ1-1	TGTGCCTGGGATGGAGACACTGAAGCTTTCTTT	CAWDGDTEAFF
-	14	TRBV4-1	-	TRBJ2-5	TGCGCCAGCAGCCAAGTCCCGGTCGGAGAGACCCAGTACTTC	CASSQVPVGETQYF
-	14	TRBV2	-	TRBJ2-5	TGTGCCAGCAGTGGGGACATCTTACAAGAGACCCAGTACTTC	CASSGDILQETQYF
-	14	TRBV6-5	-	TRBJ1-2	TGTGCCAGCAGTTACTCTCGGGGGGCGTATGGCTACACCTTC	CASSYSRGAYGYTF
-	14	TRBV6-1	TRBD1	TRBJ1-2	TGTGCCAGCAGGTACCCGGGACAGGGCCATGGCTACACCTTC	CASRYPGQGHGYTF
medium-sized	15	TRBV25-1	-	TRBJ2-1	TGTGCCAGCAGTGAGCCTCTTTCCAGGGGTTATGAGCAGTTCTTC	CASSEPLSRGYEQFF
-	14	TRBV10-3	-	TRBJ1-5	TGTGCCATCAGTGAGGGGGGGGTCAATCAGCCCCAGCATTTT	CAISEGGVNQPQHF
few	14	TRBV4-1	-	TRBJ1-2	TGCGCCAGCAGCCAAGATATTGGCAGGGAGAGCTACACCTTC	CASSQDIGRESYTF
-	11	TRBV9	-	TRBJ2-1	TGTGCCAGCAGCAAAGCTCGAGAGCAGTTCTTC	CASSKAREQFF
-	14	TRBV6-5	TRBD1	TRBJ1-2	TGTGCCAGCAGTTCCGACAGGGGGTCCTATGGCTACACCTTC	CASSSDRGSYGYTF
-	12	TRBV28	-	TRBJ1-5	TGTGCCAGCAGTTTACAGGGGCAGCCCCAGCATTTT	CASSLQGQPQHF
-	13	TRBV27	-	TRBJ1-5	TGTGCCAGCAGTTTACAGGTCACGCAGCCCCAGCATTTT	CASSLQVTQPQHF
-	13	TRBV7-3	-	TRBJ2-7	TGTGCCAGCAGCCCCGCACTCTCAGACGAGCAGTACTTC	CASSPALSDEQYF
-	15	TRBV5-1	-	TRBJ2-7	TGCGCCAGCAGCCCGACCGGGACCTCCGCCTACGAGCAGTACTTC	CASSPTGTSAYEQYF
-	15	TRBV4-2	-	TRBJ2-6	TGTGCCAGCAGCCTTGAAGGAACTGGGGCCAACGTCCTGACTTTC	CASSLEGTGANVLTF
-	15	TRBV5-6	-	TRBJ2-2	TGTGCCAGCAGCCCGGACAGCTGGAACACCGGGGAGCTGTTTTTT	CASSPDSWNTGELFF
medium-sized	12	TRBV6-5	-	TRBJ1-1	TGTGCCAGCAGTTACGGCGGCACTGAAGCTTTCTTT	CASSYGGTEAFF
-	13	TRBV30	TRBD1	TRBJ1-5	TGTGCCTGGAGTCAGGGGGCTAATCAGCCCCAGCATTTT	CAWSQGANQPQHF
once	12	TRBV30	-	TRBJ1-5	TGTGCCTGGAGTGTAAGCGGGGAGCCCCAGCATTTT	CAWSVSGEPQHF
-	13	TRBV30	-	TRBJ2-5	TGTGCCATAGGACCGGGACTCTTAGAGACCCAGTACTTC	CAIGPGLLETQYF
medium-sized	14	TRBV6-5	TRBD1	TRBJ1-5	TGTGCCAGCAGTCAGGACAGGTCGTATCAGCCCCAGCATTTT	CASSQDRSYQPQHF
-	17	TRBV10-3	-	TRBJ2-6	TGTGCCATCAGTGAGTTTATGGGGGAATCTGGGGCCAACGTCCTGACTTTC	CAISEFMGESGANVLTF
-	12	TRBV28	TRBD1	TRBJ1-2	TGTGCCAGCGAGGACAGGTACTATGGCTACACCTTC	CASEDRYYGYTF
-	15	TRBV4-1	TRBD1	TRBJ1-6	TGCGCCAGCAGCCAAGGGTCCGACAGGGCCTCACCCCTCCACTTT	CASSQGSDRASPLHF
-	14	TRBV30	-	TRBJ1-2	TGTGCCTGGAGGACAGCAGTTCCTAACTATGGCTACACCTTC	CAWRTAVPNYGYTF
-	13	TRBV7-2	-	TRBJ2-1	TGTGCCAGCAGCCTACAGGGTATAGATGAGCAGTTCTTC	CASSLQGIDEQFF
-	19	TRBV27	-	TRBJ2-7	TGTGCCAGCCTTACCCGCAACAGCTCAACAGGTTTGACGGTTGACGAGCAGTACTTC	CASLTRNSSTGLTVDEQYF
few	13	TRBV6-5	-	TRBJ1-2	TGTGCCAGCACCGCTGGGCGGGGCTATGGCTACACCTTC	CASTAGRGYGYTF
-	13	TRBV7-2	-	TRBJ1-1	TGTGCCAGCACCTCTCGAAGGAACACTGAAGCTTCCTTT	CASTSRRNTEASF
-	12	TRBV28	-	TRBJ2-7	TGTGCCAGCACCATTAATTCCGGCGAGCAGTACTTC	CASTINSGEQYF
-	18	TRBV5-5	TRBD1	TRBJ2-7	TGTGCCAGCAGCTCAAGGGGACAGGGGAGAGCTTGGCCCTACGAGCAGTACTTC	CASSSRGQGRAWPYEQYF
few	13	TRBV29-1	TRBD1	TRBJ1-2	TGCAGCGCCGATCGGGGACAGGGATACGGCTACACCTTC	CSADRGQGYGYTF
few	14	TRBV5-6	TRBD1	TRBJ1-2	TGTGCCAGCAGCTCGCGACAGGGTTACTATGGCTACACCTTC	CASSSRQGYYGYTF
-	12	TRBV6-6	-	TRBJ1-5	TGTGCCAGCAGGCGGGGAAATCAGCCCCAGCATTTT	CASRRGNQPQHF
-	13	TRBV4-3	-	TRBJ1-2	TGCGCCAGCAGCCAAGTTGATACAGGGGGCTACACCTTC	CASSQVDTGGYTF
-	15	TRBV6-1	-	TRBJ1-5	TGTGCCAGCAGTGCCCTCAGGTGTAGCAATCAGCCCCAGCATTTT	CASSALRCSNQPQHF
-	17	TRBV29-1	-	TRBJ2-7	TGCAGCGTTGTCCCTGGGGAAGACTACCCGGAAGCAGGCGAGCAGTACTTC	CSVVPGEDYPEAGEQYF
-	15	TRBV4-3	TRBD1	TRBJ1-3	TGCGCCAGCAGCCAAGAACAGGGGGCCCGAAACACCATATATTTT	CASSQEQGARNTIYF
-	14	TRBV29-1	-	TRBJ2-6	TGCAGCGTTCTCGGCTTAGCCGGGGCCAACGTCCTGACTTTC	CSVLGLAGANVLTF